This TCR beta chain was observed in a study of CD8+ T cells in alopecia areata. This CDR3 comprises 15 residues. CDR1 and CDR2 (germline): MGHRA, YSYEKL. V shed 7 bases, J shed 9 bases, and the junction held 12 bases outside the gene matches. Reverse transcription of extracted RNA yielded cDNA, which provided the sequencing template. This table comes from immunoSEQ multiplex PCR, and its TCRdb copy is limited to in-frame clones, with some not included. The sample holds 120,000 to 150,000 clones, approximately 65% seen once. Sequencing input: CD8+ T cells sorted from blood. The chain recombines TRBV4-1 with TRBJ2-1, with 10 bases aligning to TRBD2. The receptor's source is a human donor in good health. The DNA of the CDR3 is TGCGCCAGCAATAACGGTGGGGTAGCGGGAGGTGAGCAGTTCTTC. Its translation is CASNNGGVAGGEQFF.